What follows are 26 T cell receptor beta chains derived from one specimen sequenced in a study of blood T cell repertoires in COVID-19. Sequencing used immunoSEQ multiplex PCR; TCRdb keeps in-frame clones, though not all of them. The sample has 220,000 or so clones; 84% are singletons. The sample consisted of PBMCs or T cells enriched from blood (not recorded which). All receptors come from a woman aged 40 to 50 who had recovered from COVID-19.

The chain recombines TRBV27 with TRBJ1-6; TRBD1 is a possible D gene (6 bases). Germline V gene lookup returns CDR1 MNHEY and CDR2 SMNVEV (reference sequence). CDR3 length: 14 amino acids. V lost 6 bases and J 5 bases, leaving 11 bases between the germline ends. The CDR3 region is CASSPGQNNSPLHF. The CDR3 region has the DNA TGTGCCAGCAGCCCCGGACAGAATAATTCACCCCTCCACTTT.

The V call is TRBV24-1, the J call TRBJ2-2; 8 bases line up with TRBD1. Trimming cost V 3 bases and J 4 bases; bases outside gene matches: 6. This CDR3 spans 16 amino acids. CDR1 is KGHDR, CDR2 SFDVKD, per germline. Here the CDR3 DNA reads TGTGCCACCAGTGATAGGGCAGGGGGCGGCACCGGGGAGCTGTTTTTT. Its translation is CATSDRAGGGTGELFF.

CDR3 loop: CASSLYLSTGELFF. In DNA form, the CDR3 reads TGTGCCAGCAGCTTATACCTGAGCACCGGGGAGCTGTTTTTT. V is TRBV7-6 and J is TRBJ2-2; D gene uncertain. Germline CDR1 is SGHVS and CDR2 is FNYEAQ. Trimming removed 2 bases from V and 4 bases from J, with 8 bases in between. There are 14 residues in the CDR3.

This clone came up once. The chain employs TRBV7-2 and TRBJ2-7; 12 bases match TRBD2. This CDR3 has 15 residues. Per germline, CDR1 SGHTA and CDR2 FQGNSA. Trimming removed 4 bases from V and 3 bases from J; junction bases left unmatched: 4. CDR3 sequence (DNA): TGTGCCAGCAGCTACGGACTAGCGGGATACTACGAGCAGTACTTC. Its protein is CASSYGLAGYYEQYF.

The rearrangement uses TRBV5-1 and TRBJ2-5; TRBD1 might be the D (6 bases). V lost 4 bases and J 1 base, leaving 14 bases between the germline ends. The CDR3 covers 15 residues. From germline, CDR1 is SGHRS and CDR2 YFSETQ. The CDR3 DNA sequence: TGCGCCAGCAGCCCAGGACAGCTCCTCCAAGAGACCCAGTACTTC. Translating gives CASSPGQLLQETQYF. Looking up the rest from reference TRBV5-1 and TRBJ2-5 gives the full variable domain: KAGVTQTPRYLIKTRGQQVTLSCSPISGHRSVSWYQQTPGQGLQFLFEYFSETQRNKGNFPGRFSGRQFSNSRSEMNVSTLELGDSALYLCASSPGQLLQETQYFGPGTRLLVL.

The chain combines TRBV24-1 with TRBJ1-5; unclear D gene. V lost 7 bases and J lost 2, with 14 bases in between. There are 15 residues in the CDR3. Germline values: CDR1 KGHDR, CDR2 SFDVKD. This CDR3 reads CATSGVDGGNQPQHF. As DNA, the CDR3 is TGTGCCACCAGCGGTGTCGACGGGGGCAATCAGCCCCAGCATTTT.

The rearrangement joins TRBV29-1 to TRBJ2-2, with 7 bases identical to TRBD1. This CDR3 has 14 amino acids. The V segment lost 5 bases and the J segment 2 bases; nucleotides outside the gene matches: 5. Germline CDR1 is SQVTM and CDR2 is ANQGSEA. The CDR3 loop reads CSVWAGGNTGELFF. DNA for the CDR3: TGCAGCGTTTGGGCAGGGGGAAACACCGGGGAGCTGTTTTTT.

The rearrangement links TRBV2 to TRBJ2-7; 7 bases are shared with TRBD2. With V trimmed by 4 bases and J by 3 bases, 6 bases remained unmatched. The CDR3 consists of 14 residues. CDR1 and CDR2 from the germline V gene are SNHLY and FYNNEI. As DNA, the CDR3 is TGTGCCAGCAGTGGGACTAGGCCCCTCTACGAGCAGTACGTC. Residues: CASSGTRPLYEQYV.

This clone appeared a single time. CDR3 in amino acids: CASSFRDRSSDTQYF. CDR3 DNA: TGTGCCAGCAGCTTCCGGGACAGAAGTTCAGATACGCAGTATTTT. The chain combines TRBV7-2 with TRBJ2-3, with 7 bases identical to TRBD1. CDR1 SGHTA and CDR2 FQGNSA come from the germline V gene. V was pared by 3 bases and J by 4 bases, with 7 bases of the junction left unmatched. The CDR3 is 15 residues long. The full variable domain, its missing parts supplied by reference TRBV7-2 and TRBJ2-3, is GAGVSQSPSNKVTEKGKDVELRCDPISGHTALYWYRQSLGQGLEFLIYFQGNSAPDKSGLPSDRFSAERTGGSVSTLTIQRTQQEDSAVYLCASSFRDRSSDTQYFGPGTRLTVL.

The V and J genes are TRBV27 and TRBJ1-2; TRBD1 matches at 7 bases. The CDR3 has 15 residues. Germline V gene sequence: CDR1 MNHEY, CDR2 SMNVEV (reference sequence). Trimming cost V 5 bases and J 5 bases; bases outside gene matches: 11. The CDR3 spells CASSRTGTDGYGYTF. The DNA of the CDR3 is TGTGCCAGCAGTCGAACCGGGACAGATGGGTATGGCTACACCTTC.

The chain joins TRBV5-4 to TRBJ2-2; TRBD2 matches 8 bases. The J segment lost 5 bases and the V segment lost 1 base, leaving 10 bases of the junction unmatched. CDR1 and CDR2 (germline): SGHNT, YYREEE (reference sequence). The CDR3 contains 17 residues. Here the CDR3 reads CASSLYRLAGTTGELFF. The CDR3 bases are TGTGCCAGCAGCTTGTACCGGCTAGCGGGCACAACCGGGGAGCTGTTTTTT.

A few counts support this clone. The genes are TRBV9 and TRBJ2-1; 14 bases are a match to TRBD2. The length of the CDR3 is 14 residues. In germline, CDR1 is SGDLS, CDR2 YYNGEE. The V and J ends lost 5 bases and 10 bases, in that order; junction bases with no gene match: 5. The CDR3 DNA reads TGTGCCAGCAGTAGACTAGCGGGAGGGGAGGAGCAGTTCTTC. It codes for CASSRLAGGEEQFF. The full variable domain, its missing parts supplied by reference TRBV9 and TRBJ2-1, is DSGVTQTPKHLITATGQRVTLRCSPRSGDLSVYWYQQSLDQGLQFLIQYYNGEERAKGNILERFSAQQFPDLHSELNLSSLELGDSALYFCASSRLAGGEEQFFGPGTRLTVL.

CDR3 residues: CASSQAEAGGFNEQFF. In nucleotides, the CDR3 is TGCGCCAGCAGCCAAGCGGAAGCGGGAGGTTTTAATGAGCAGTTCTTC. The chain uses TRBV4-1 and TRBJ2-1; TRBD2 matches 9 bases. The V gene's germline CDR1 is MGHRA and CDR2 YSYEKL. The CDR3 runs 16 residues. The V and J ends lost 1 base and 7 bases, in that order; junction bases with no gene match: 8.

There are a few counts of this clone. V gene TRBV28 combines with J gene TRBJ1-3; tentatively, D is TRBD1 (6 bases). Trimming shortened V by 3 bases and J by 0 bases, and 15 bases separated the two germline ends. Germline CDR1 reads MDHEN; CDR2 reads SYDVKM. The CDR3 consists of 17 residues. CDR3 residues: CASSFPTGISSGNTIYF. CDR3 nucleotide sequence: TGTGCCAGCAGTTTTCCGACAGGAATTAGCTCTGGAAACACCATATATTTT.

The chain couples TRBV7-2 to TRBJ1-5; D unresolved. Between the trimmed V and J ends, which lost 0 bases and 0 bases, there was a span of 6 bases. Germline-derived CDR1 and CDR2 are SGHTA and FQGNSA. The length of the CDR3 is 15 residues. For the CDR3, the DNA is TGTGCCAGCAGCTTAGCGCCAGTTAGCAATCAGCCCCAGCATTTT. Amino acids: CASSLAPVSNQPQHF.

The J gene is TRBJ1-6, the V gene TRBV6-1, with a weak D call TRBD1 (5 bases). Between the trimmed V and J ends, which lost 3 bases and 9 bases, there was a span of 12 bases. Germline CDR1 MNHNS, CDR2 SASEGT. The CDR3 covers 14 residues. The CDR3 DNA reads TGTGCCAGCAGTGAGCAGGGCTGGGTTTCACCCCTCCACTTT. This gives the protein CASSEQGWVSPLHF.

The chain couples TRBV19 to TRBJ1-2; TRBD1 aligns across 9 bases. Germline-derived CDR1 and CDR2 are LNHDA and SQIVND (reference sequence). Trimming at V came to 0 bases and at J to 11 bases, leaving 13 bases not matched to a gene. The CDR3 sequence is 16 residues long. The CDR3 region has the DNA TGTGCCAGTAGTATAGAAAATCGGGACAGGGTCCACGGTTACACCTTC. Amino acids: CASSIENRDRVHGYTF.

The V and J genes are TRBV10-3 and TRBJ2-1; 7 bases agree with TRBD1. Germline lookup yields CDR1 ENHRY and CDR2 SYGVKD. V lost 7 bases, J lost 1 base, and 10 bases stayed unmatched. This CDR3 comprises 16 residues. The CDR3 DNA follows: TGTGCCATCACCTCAACAGGGGACGCGTCCTACAATGAGCAGTTCTTC. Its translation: CAITSTGDASYNEQFF.

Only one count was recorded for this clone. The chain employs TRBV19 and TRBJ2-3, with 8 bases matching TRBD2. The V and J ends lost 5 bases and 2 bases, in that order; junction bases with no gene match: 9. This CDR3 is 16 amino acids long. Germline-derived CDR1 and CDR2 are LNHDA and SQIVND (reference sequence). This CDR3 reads CASSPTGGASTDTQYF. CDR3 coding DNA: TGTGCCAGTAGTCCAACCGGGGGGGCTTCCACAGATACGCAGTATTTT. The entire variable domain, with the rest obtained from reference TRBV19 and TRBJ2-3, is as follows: DGGITQSPKYLFRKEGQNVTLSCEQNLNHDAMYWYRQDPGQGLRLIYYSQIVNDFQKGDIAEGYSVSREKKESFPLTVTSAQKNPTAFYLCASSPTGGASTDTQYFGPGTRLTVL.

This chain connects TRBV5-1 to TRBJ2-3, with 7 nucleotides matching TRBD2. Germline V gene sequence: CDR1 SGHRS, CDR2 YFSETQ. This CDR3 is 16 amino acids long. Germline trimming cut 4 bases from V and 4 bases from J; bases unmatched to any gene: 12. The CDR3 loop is CASSPEGGSTADTQYF. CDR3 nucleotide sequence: TGCGCCAGCAGCCCCGAGGGCGGGAGTACCGCAGATACGCAGTATTTT. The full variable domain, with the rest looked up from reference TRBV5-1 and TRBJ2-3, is KAGVTQTPRYLIKTRGQQVTLSCSPISGHRSVSWYQQTPGQGLQFLFEYFSETQRNKGNFPGRFSGRQFSNSRSEMNVSTLELGDSALYLCASSPEGGSTADTQYFGPGTRLTVL.

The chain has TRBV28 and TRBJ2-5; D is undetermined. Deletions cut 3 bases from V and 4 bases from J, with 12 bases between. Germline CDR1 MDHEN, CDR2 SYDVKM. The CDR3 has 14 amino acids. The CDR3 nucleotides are TGTGCCAGCAGTTTCCCCCAGGCACGAGAGACCCAGTACTTC. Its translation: CASSFPQARETQYF.

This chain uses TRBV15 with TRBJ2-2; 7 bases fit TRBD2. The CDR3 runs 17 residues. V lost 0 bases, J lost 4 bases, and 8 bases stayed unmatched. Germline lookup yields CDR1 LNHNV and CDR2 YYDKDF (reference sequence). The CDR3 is CATSRETGLAATGELFF. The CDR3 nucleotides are TGTGCCACCAGCAGAGAAACGGGGCTAGCGGCCACCGGGGAGCTGTTTTTT. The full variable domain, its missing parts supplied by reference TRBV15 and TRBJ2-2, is DAMVIQNPRYQVTQFGKPVTLSCSQTLNHNVMYWYQQKSSQAPKLLFHYYDKDFNNEADTPDNFQSRRPNTSFCFLDIRSPGLGDTAMYLCATSRETGLAATGELFFGEGSRLTVL.

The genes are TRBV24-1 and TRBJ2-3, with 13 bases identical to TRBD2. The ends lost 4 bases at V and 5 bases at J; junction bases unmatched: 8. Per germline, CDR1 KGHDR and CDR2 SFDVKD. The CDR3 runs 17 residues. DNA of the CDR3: TGTGCCACCAGTGAACTCGGACTAGCGGGAGATGGAGATACGCAGTATTTT. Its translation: CATSELGLAGDGDTQYF.

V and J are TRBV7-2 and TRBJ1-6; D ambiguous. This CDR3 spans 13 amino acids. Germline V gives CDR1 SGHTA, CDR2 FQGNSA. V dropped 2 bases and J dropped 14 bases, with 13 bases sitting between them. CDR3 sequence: CASSLTEALSLHF. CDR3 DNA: TGTGCCAGCAGCTTAACTGAGGCCCTTTCCCTCCACTTT.

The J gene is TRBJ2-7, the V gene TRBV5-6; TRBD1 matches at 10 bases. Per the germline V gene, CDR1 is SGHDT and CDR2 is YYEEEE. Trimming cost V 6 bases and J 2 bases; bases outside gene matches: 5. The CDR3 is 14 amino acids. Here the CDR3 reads CASNGQGVTYEQYV. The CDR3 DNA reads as TGTGCCAGCAATGGACAGGGGGTTACCTACGAGCAGTACGTC.

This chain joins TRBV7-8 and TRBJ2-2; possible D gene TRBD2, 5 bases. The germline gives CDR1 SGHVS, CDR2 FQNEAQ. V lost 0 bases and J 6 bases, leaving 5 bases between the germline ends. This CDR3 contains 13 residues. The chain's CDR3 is CASSLARAGELFF. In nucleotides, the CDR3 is TGTGCCAGCAGCTTAGCGCGGGCCGGGGAGCTGTTTTTT.